This TCR beta chain was captured in a study of OX40 agonist ivuxolimab in advanced cancers. Turning to the study itself: Dose-escalation patients' cancers were hepatocellular carcinoma, melanoma, renal cell or head and neck cancer. With a range of roughly 23 to 85, age averaged about 58 years, and 75% to 90% were male. Study-wide results and caveats: Still undetermined is the antigen specificity of the expanded peripheral T cells.

The CDR3 totals 14 residues. With V trimmed by 4 bases and J by 8 bases, 3 bases remained unmatched. Germline loops: CDR1 SGHTA, CDR2 FQGTGA. A remark on this clone: The antigen remains undetermined.

Clones were sequenced by immunoSEQ multiplex PCR, and TCRdb holds only the in-frame ones, with some missing. This sample has 82,000 or so clones; more than 80% occur once, and the top ten carry approximately 2.3%. Enrollment shut out patients with autoimmune disease history or systemic immunosuppression. The origin of this receptor is an adult with an advanced solid tumor such as melanoma, head and neck, liver or kidney cancer. This rearrangement joins TRBV7-3 to TRBJ2-1; 12 bases align to TRBD2. Source: CD4+ or CD8+ T cells sorted from blood, taken in a trial of the OX40 agonist ivuxolimab. The CDR3 sequence is CASSSGLAGHEQFF. The CDR3 region has the DNA TGTGCCAGCAGCTCGGGACTAGCGGGTCATGAGCAGTTCTTC.